What follows are 19 T cell receptor beta chains derived from one specimen sequenced in a study of T-cell reconstitution after alpha-beta-depleted transplantation in children (dated by TCRdb to between 2015 and 2016). The sample's treatment or condition label is to be understood as: allogeneic hematopoietic cell transplantation with graft depleted of TCRalphabeta T cells and CD19 B cells. The library was produced with PCR. This sample was sequenced with an Illumina HiSeq 2500. To normalize quantification of the TCRbeta repertoire, the TCR libraries were built with molecular barcoding that relied on unique molecular identifiers. The public reads were quality trimmed at Q25 with fastp and then assembled into clones with MiXCR by TCRdb, keeping productive beta chains. Every entry covers one CDR3 protein and lists the most common genes and DNA from its rows. This sample comprises over 90,000 distinct CDR3 sequences, about 8% of them detected only once. The ten largest clones represent 16% of the sample.

The material sequenced was PBMCs, taken before TCRalphabeta/CD19-depleted stem cell transplant. The receptors originated from a boy aged 2 to 10 with acute lymphoblastic leukemia, due to receive a stem cell transplant.

Note on this clonotype: Germline and junction disagree at one end, which may indicate a read error. The chain uses TRBV3-1 and TRBJ2-1; 13 bases map to TRBD2. This CDR3 is 17 amino acids long. Germline assignment: CDR1 LGHDT and CDR2 YNNKEL (reference sequence). The CDR3: CACSHARLAGGLNEQFF. The DNA of the CDR3 is TGTGCCTGCAGCCATGCAAGACTAGCGGGGGGTTTGAATGAGCAGTTCTTC.

This clonotype was seen at least ten times. The genes are TRBV9 and TRBJ1-2; the match to TRBD1 covers 10 bases. The CDR3 is made up of 14 amino acids. Germline CDR1 is SGDLS and CDR2 is YYNGEE. V dropped 4 bases and J dropped 3; count of bases not matched to a gene: 3. The CDR3 DNA follows: TGTGCCAGCAGCCGGGACAGGGGATACTATGGCTACACCTTC. Translation: CASSRDRGYYGYTF.

This clonotype was seen at least ten times. This sequence joins TRBV5-6 and TRBJ1-2, with no clear D. The V and J ends lost 1 base and 3 bases respectively, with 7 bases between them. The CDR3 consists of 13 residues. Germline CDR1 is SGHDT and CDR2 is YYEEEE. CDR3: CASSLRRDYGYTF. CDR3 DNA sequence: TGTGCCAGCAGCTTGCGCCGGGACTATGGCTACACCTTC.

In this sample, this clonotype turned up many times. This CDR3 is CASSQGGRETQYF. As DNA, the CDR3 is TGCGCCAGCAGCCAGGGAGGGCGAGAGACCCAGTACTTC. The chain has TRBV5-1 and TRBJ2-5, with 7 bases fitting TRBD2. Germline CDR1 is SGHRS and CDR2 is YFSETQ. V shed 4 bases, J shed 4 bases, and the junction held 4 bases outside the gene matches. The length of the CDR3 is 13 residues.

This clonotype was picked up a small number of times. The chain carries TRBV6-5 and TRBJ2-7; tentatively, D is TRBD1 or TRBD2 (5 bases each). Trimming took off 0 bases at V and 0 bases at J, with 9 bases between the two ends. Germline lookup yields CDR1 MNHEY and CDR2 SVGAGI. This CDR3 is built from 15 residues. As DNA, the CDR3 is TGTGCCAGCAGTTACTCTGGGGGATCCTCCTACGAGCAGTACTTC. It translates to CASSYSGGSSYEQYF.

This clonotype was seen only a few times. This rearrangement joins TRBV20-1 to TRBJ2-5; the match to TRBD2 covers 7 bases. Germline trimming cut 3 bases from V and 5 bases from J; bases unmatched to any gene: 3. CDR3 length equals 12 residues. CDR1 is DFQATT, CDR2 SNEGSKA, per germline (reference sequence). CDR3 coding DNA: TGCAGTGCTAGGAGCGGGACGGAGACCCAGTACTTC. It is translated as CSARSGTETQYF.

This clonotype was counted many times. The chain has TRBV10-2 and TRBJ2-7, with D hard to call. Germline CDR1 reads WSHSY; CDR2 reads SAAADI. This CDR3 region has 14 residues. V was shortened by 4 bases and J by 3 bases, with 13 bases between the two germline ends. The CDR3 loop is CASSVEGLNYEQYF. The CDR3 region has the DNA TGCGCCAGCAGTGTTGAAGGATTGAACTACGAGCAGTACTTC.

This clonotype appeared a few times. V is TRBV29-1 and J is TRBJ2-7, with 8 bases identical to TRBD1. Germline CDR1 SQVTM, CDR2 ANQGSEA. V lost 5 bases and J lost 2; bases outside the gene matches: 11. CDR3 length: 15 amino acids. The chain's CDR3 is CSVQGALPIPYEQYF. Here the CDR3 DNA reads TGCAGCGTTCAGGGGGCGCTCCCCATCCCCTACGAGCAGTACTTC.

This clonotype was detected many times. V gene TRBV5-1 combines with J gene TRBJ2-7; D is unresolved. This CDR3 has 16 residues. Trimming shortened V by 0 bases and J by 2 bases, and 15 bases separated the two germline ends. Germline loops: CDR1 SGHRS, CDR2 YFSETQ. The CDR3 reads CASSLERRLRTYEQYF. The CDR3 bases are TGCGCCAGCAGCTTGGAGCGCCGGCTACGAACCTACGAGCAGTACTTC.

In regard to this clonotype: This may come from a read error, since a much larger clone is one base off. The V gene is TRBV28, the J gene TRBJ2-7; D unresolved. The V gene's germline CDR1 is MDHEN and CDR2 SYDVKM. This CDR3 is 16 amino acids long. CDR3 protein: CTSSFHLSELTYEQYF. The DNA of the CDR3 is TGTACCAGCAGTTTTCATCTTTCGGAGTTAACCTACGAGCAGTACTTC.

This clonotype has a count of ten or more. The chain combines TRBV2 with TRBJ2-1; 8 bases are shared with TRBD2. Germline lookup yields CDR1 SNHLY and CDR2 FYNNEI. The J segment lost 3 bases and the V segment lost 8 bases, leaving 15 bases of the junction unmatched. This CDR3 is 17 amino acids long. CDR3 DNA: TGTGCCAGCTCTCGAGGCACCAGCGGGGGATACTACAATGAGCAGTTCTTC. The encoded protein is CASSRGTSGGYYNEQFF.

This clonotype was recorded at least ten times. The chain is built from TRBV6-5 and TRBJ2-5, with D perhaps given as TRBD1 or TRBD2 (5 bases each). CDR1 MNHEY and CDR2 SVGAGI come from the germline V gene. The CDR3 sequence is 13 residues long. Trimming cost V 8 bases and J 3 bases, with 13 bases left between them. This CDR3 is CASGRRGEETQYF. Written as DNA, the CDR3 is TGTGCCAGCGGGCGCCGAGGGGAAGAGACCCAGTACTTC.

The rearrangement links TRBV6-5 to TRBJ2-2, with TRBD2 matching over 8 bases. The CDR3 has 17 residues. From germline, CDR1 is MNHEY and CDR2 SVGAGI. V lost 0 bases, J lost 1 base, and 4 bases stayed unmatched. CDR3 coding DNA: TGTGCCAGCAGTTACTCGCTACTAGCGGTGAACACCGGGGAGCTGTTTTTT. It translates to CASSYSLLAVNTGELFF.

V is TRBV11-2 and J is TRBJ2-7; D is perhaps TRBD2 (5 bases). V lost 3 bases and J 4 bases, leaving 19 bases between the germline ends. This CDR3 has 16 amino acids. The germline gives CDR1 SGHAT, CDR2 FQNNGV. The CDR3 DNA reads as TGTGCCAGCAGCTTTGGTAGCGTGGGTTTCAAATACGAGCAGTACTTC. This translates into CASSFGSVGFKYEQYF. The full variable domain, with the rest looked up from reference TRBV11-2 and TRBJ2-7, is EAGVAQSPRYKIIEKRQSVAFWCNPISGHATLYWYQQILGQGPKLLIQFQNNGVVDDSQLPKDRFSAERLKGVDSTLKIQPAKLEDSAVYLCASSFGSVGFKYEQYFGPGTRLTVT.

Comments on this clonotype: One end of the junction is discordant with germline, which a read error may explain. J is TRBJ2-6 and V is TRBV12-3 or TRBV12-4; 13 nucleotides agree with TRBD2. The CDR3 sequence is 18 residues long. The CDR3 DNA reads as TGTGCCCGCAGCTGGGGACTAGCGGGGAACTCTGGGGCCAACGTCCTGACTTTC. It yields the protein CARSWGLAGNSGANVLTF.

This clonotype has only a few counts. This sequence joins TRBV6-1 and TRBJ1-4; no reliable D call. The CDR3 covers 17 residues. CDR1 and CDR2 (germline): MNHNS, SASEGT. Trimming pared 6 bases from V and 3 bases from J, leaving 20 bases between. CDR3 in DNA: TGTGCCAGCAGAGGAGGCAGAAGGCCCCCCGCTAATGAAAAACTGTTTTTT. It yields the protein CASRGGRRPPANEKLFF.

V gene TRBV20-1 combines with J gene TRBJ1-1; tentative D call: TRBD1 (5 bases). Germline lookup yields CDR1 DFQATT and CDR2 SNEGSKA (reference sequence). The V gene lost 0 bases and the J gene lost 1 base, with 15 bases spanning the gap. This CDR3 is 16 amino acids long. CDR3 sequence (DNA): TGCAGTGCTAGAGATCCGGGACGGACGAGGAACACTGAAGCTTTCTTT. Amino acid sequence: CSARDPGRTRNTEAFF.

This clonotype was found many times. The chain has TRBV3-1 and TRBJ2-7, with D perhaps matching TRBD2 (6 bases). Trimming took off 1 base at V and 0 bases at J, with 10 bases between the two ends. The germline gives CDR1 LGHDT, CDR2 YNNKEL (reference sequence). CDR3 length equals 15 residues. For the CDR3, the DNA is TGTGCCAGCAGCCAAGTCGGGAGCTCCTCCTACGAGCAGTACTTC. It encodes CASSQVGSSSYEQYF.

V is TRBV28 and J is TRBJ2-7; 7 nucleotides line up with TRBD1. Trimming at V came to 3 bases and at J to 1 base, leaving 6 bases not matched to a gene. The CDR3 is made up of 15 amino acids. Germline V gives CDR1 MDHEN, CDR2 SYDVKM. CDR3: CASSFRGLNSYEQYF. As DNA, the CDR3 is TGTGCCAGCAGTTTTAGGGGGCTTAATTCCTACGAGCAGTACTTC.